The TCR beta chain described here comes from a study of T cells in tumors after PD-1 blockade (dated by TCRdb to the late 2010s). Concerning the study at large: Prior checkpoint blockade, systemic immunosuppressant use, and recent radiotherapy or other anti-cancer therapy within 4 weeks were grounds for patient exclusion. Treatment consisted of either cemiplimab 350 mg every 2 weeks or pembrolizumab 200 mg every 3 weeks. Ongoing daily vismodegib 150 mg was also given to a subset of patients during anti-PD-1 treatment. On average, tumor samples had 26,066 TCR templates (range roughly 554-99,264) and thousands of unique clonotypes, around 19-fold deeper than single-cell TCR sequencing. Paired single-cell RNA and TCR sequencing was done in the study on site-matched tumors from patients with BCC or SCC, both before and after anti-PD-1 therapy. Clinical response was assessed using RECIST version 1.1. Study-wide conclusions, independent of this receptor: About 41% of tumor TCR clonotypes were found in blood, and some novel exhausted tumor clones appeared in pre-treatment blood, suggesting peripheral recruitment. The source of novel T cell clones was not identified, and lymphoid organs or rare unexpanded clones within the tumor or the tumor periphery could be included among the possible sources. Clonal replacement appeared only between pre- and post-treatment samples, not between two pre-treatment samples, arguing against biopsy timing or location artifacts. Exhausted CD8+ clones expanded after therapy were mostly novel clonotypes undetected pre-treatment, suggesting clonal replacement rather than reinvigoration of pre-existing clones.

This specimen's time point label, per the study, means: second of two post-therapy site-matched biopsies about two months apart. Site-matched tumor biopsies were taken from the same primary tumor before and after PD-1 blockade. Genomic DNA extracted from tumor biopsies or peripheral blood was used for bulk TCRbeta sequencing, with input ranging from about 616 ng to 6,500 ng. Leftover biopsy material went through bulk TCRbeta sequencing, with the goal of boosting sensitivity for rare clonotypes relative to single-cell TCR sequencing. Every patient had histologically proven advanced or metastatic basal or squamous cell carcinoma and was a poor candidate for surgical resection. Of the 10 or so patients making up the basal cell carcinoma cohort, roughly 8 underwent bulk tumor TCR sequencing. Fresh biopsies were taken from the primary tumor site, and part of the biopsy material was kept in RNAlater for exome and bulk TCR sequencing.

Deep TCRbeta sequencing was performed with the immunoSEQ platform. The study's own analysis went as follows. Only productive rearrangements were exported from the immunoSEQ Analyzer for further analysis. Clones with significant expansion or contraction between timepoints were called with a two-sided binomial test at Bonferroni-corrected P below 0.01. T cell phenotypes were assigned to bulk TCRbeta clonotypes by matching the clonotypes to single-cell RNA+TCR-seq clones that had the same TCRbeta sequence. Clone enrichment in tumor was computed as tumor frequency divided by PBMC frequency from bulk TCR sequencing. GLIPH was used to sort TCRs into specificity groups, which are clusters of distinct TCRs that likely recognize common antigens through shared CDR3 motifs. TCRdb mirrors the immuneACCESS table, restricted to in-frame sequences. Some clones are absent from its copies; in checked studies, under half trace to an unresolved V gene, and the reason for the others is unknown. For V, J and clone size, that table is used; D and trimming come from the DNA. The sample table shows some 8,200 clones, and around three fifths are seen once. The ten largest clones add up to around 12% of the sample.

Germline trimming amounts to 5 bases on V and 7 bases on J, with 3 as the count of junction bases outside the gene matches. CDR1 and CDR2, per the germline V gene, are MGHRA and YSYEKL. The CDR3 numbers 15 residues from cysteine through phenylalanine. Just CDR3 DNA is preserved here, 45 bases in frame from base 1. For this clone: Its binding antigen is unknown. There are no base qualities to consult, and no much larger clone falls within one base.

Material: tumor tissue, obtained after anti-PD-1 treatment. This TCR was recovered from a human donor with basal cell carcinoma. The rearrangement joined TRBV4-1 to TRBJ2-1; TRBD2 lines up with 15 middle nucleotides. The DNA sequence follows: TGCGCCAGCAGCTATGGGACTAGCGGGGGGAATGAGCAGTTCTTC. This gives the protein CASSYGTSGGNEQFF.